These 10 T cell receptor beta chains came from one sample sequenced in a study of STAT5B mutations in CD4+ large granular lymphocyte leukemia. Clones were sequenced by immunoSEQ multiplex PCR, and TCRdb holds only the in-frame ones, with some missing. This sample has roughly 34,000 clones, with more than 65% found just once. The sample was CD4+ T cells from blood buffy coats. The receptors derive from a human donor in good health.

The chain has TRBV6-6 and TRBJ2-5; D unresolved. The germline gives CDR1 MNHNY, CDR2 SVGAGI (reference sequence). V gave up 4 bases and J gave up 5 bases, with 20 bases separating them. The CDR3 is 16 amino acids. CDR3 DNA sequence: TGTGCCAGCAGTTCTTTAGGCTCGGGCTCGGGCGAGACCCAGTACTTC. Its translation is CASSSLGSGSGETQYF.

The CDR3 DNA follows: TGCAGCGTTCGCCACCTGACGTGGAATGAGCAGTTCTTC. This sequence encodes CSVRHLTWNEQFF. This sequence joins TRBV29-1 and TRBJ2-1; D is ambiguous. The V end was cut by 5 bases, the J end by 7 bases, with 15 bases between. The CDR3 is 13 amino acids. Germline lookup yields CDR1 SQVTM and CDR2 ANQGSEA.

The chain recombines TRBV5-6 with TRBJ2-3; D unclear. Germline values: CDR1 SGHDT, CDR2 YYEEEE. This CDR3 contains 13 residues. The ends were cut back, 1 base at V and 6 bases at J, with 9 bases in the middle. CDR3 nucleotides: TGTGCCAGCAGCTTGAATGAATTGGATACGCAGTATTTT. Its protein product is CASSLNELDTQYF. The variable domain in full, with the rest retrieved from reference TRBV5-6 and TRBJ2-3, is DAGVTQSPTHLIKTRGQQVTLRCSPKSGHDTVSWYQQALGQGPQFIFQYYEEEERQRGNFPDRFSGHQFPNYSSELNVNALLLGDSALYLCASSLNELDTQYFGPGTRLTVL.

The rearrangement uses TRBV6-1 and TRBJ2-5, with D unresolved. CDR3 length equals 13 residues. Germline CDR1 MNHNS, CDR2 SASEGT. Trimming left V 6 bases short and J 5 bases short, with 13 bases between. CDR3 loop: CASSRGVVETQYF. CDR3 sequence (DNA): TGTGCCAGCAGCCGAGGAGTGGTGGAGACCCAGTACTTC.

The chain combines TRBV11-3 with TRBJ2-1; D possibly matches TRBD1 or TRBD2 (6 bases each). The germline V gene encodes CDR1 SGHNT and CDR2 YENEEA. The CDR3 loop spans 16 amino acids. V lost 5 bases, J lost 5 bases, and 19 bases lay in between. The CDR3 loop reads CASSSRDGGPHNEQFF. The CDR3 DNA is TGTGCCAGCAGCAGTCGGGACGGGGGCCCTCACAATGAGCAGTTCTTC.

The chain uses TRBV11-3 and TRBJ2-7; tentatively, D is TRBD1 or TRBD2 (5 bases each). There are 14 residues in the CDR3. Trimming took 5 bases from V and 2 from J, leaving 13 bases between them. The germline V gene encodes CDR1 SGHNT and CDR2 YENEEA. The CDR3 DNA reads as TGTGCCAGCAGCGTCCGGGACGGACCCTACGAGCAGTACTTC. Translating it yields CASSVRDGPYEQYF.

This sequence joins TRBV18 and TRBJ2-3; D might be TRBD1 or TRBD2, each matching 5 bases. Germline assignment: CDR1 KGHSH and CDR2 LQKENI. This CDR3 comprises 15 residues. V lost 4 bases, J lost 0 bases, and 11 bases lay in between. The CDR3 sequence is CASSRPGASTDTQYF. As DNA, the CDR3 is TGTGCCAGCTCACGCCCCGGGGCCAGCACAGATACGCAGTATTTT.

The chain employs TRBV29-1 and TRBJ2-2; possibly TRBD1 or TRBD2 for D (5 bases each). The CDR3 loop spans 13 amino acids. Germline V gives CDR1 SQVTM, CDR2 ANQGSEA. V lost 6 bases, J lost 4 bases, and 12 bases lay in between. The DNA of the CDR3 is TGCAGCGTCGGGGCGATTTCCACCGGGGAGCTGTTTTTT. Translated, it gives CSVGAISTGELFF.

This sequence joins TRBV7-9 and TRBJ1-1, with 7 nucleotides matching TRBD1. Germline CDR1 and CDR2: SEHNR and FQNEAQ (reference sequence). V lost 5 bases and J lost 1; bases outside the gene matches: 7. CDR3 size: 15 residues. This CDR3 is CASSGIQGKNTEAFF. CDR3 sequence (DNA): TGTGCCAGCAGCGGGATACAGGGGAAGAACACTGAAGCTTTCTTT.

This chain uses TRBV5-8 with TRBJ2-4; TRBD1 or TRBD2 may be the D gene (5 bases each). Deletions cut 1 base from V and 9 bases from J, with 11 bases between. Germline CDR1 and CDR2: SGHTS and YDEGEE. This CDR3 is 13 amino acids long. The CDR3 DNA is TGTGCCAGCAGCTTGACGGATGGGGGCATTCAGTACTTC. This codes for CASSLTDGGIQYF.